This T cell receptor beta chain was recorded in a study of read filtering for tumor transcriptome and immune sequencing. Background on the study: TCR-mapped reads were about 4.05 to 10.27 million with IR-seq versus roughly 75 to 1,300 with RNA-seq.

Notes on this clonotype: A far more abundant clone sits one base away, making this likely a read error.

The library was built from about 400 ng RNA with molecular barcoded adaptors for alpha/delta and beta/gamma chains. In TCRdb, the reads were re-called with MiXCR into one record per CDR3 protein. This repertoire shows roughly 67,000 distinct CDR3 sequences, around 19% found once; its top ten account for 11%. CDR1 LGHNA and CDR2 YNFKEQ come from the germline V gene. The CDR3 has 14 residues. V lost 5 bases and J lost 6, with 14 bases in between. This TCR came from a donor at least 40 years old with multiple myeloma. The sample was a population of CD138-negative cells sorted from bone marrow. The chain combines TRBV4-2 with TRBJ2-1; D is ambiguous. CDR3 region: CASSLGYACNEQFF. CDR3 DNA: TGTGCCAGCAGCTTAGGGTACGCGTGCAATGAGCAGTTCTTC.